Below, one T cell receptor beta chain is given with its context. Combining a sample-barcoded 5' primer with a J-beta primer mix, a second PCR ran for roughly 7 to 11 cycles. One entry per CDR3 protein, called by TCRdb with MiXCR from the 5' RACE reads. Here the sample spans about 760,000 distinct CDR3 sequences, just over 55% being singletons. This specimen belongs to a study of blood T cells in healthy people across ages. The germline V gene encodes CDR1 LNHNV and CDR2 YYDKDF (reference sequence). V lost 0 bases and J lost 6, with 11 bases in between. There are 14 residues in the CDR3. The sequence was collected from a man in his forties in good health. The sequencing sample was made of blood. The gene calls are TRBV15 and TRBJ1-2; the D gene is possibly TRBD1 (5 bases). The CDR3 sequence: CATSRDGAPDGYTF. The CDR3 bases are TGTGCCACCAGCAGAGATGGGGCTCCCGATGGCTACACCTTC.